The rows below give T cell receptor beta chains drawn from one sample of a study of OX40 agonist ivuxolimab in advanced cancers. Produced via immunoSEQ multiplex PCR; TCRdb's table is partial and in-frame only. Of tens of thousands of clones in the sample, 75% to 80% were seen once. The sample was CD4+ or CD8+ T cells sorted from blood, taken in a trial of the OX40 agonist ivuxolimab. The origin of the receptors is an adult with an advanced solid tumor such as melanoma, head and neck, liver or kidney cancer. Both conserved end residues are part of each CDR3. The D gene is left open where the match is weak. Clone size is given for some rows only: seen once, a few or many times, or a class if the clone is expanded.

DNA: TGTGCCAGCAGCTTATCGGTGGGAAACTACGAGCAGTACTTC; CDR3: CASSLSVGNYEQYF; V: TRBV7-2; size: -; D: -; J: TRBJ2-7
DNA: TGTGCCAGCAGCTTCGGCGGGAGAAATGAGCAGTTCTTC; CDR3: CASSFGGRNEQFF; V: TRBV11-3; size: -; D: TRBD2; J: TRBJ2-1
DNA: TGTGCCAGCCACGGACAGAGCGTGGCTGGGGCCAACGTCCTGACTTTC; CDR3: CASHGQSVAGANVLTF; V: TRBV5-6; size: few; D: -; J: TRBJ2-6
DNA: TGTGCCAGCAGCTCCCGGACTAGCGGCGAGCAGTACTTC; CDR3: CASSSRTSGEQYF; V: TRBV7-2; size: -; D: TRBD2; J: TRBJ2-7
DNA: TGTGCCAGCACCCTCCGGGAGGGGCATAGGCCCCAGCATTTT; CDR3: CASTLREGHRPQHF; V: TRBV7-2; size: -; D: -; J: TRBJ1-5
DNA: TGTGCCAGCAGCTCAGTCGCGGGGACCCAGTACTTC; CDR3: CASSSVAGTQYF; V: TRBV7-9; size: -; D: -; J: TRBJ2-5
DNA: TGTGCCAGCAGCTTAGAGGTCAGTGGCTCAGCTTTCTTT; CDR3: CASSLEVSGSAFF; V: TRBV7-9; size: -; D: -; J: TRBJ1-1
DNA: TGTGCCAGCAGCCTCACACCCCCGGGACTAGCGGGAGTGTCGCCAGAGACCCAGTACTTC; CDR3: CASSLTPPGLAGVSPETQYF; V: TRBV7-8; size: -; D: TRBD2; J: TRBJ2-5
DNA: TGTGCCAGCAGTTTTCTTGGCAGGGGTGGAAACACCATATATTTT; CDR3: CASSFLGRGGNTIYF; V: TRBV28; size: once; D: -; J: TRBJ1-3
DNA: TGTGCCAGCAGCTCGACCGGGACAGACACTGAAGCTTTCTTT; CDR3: CASSSTGTDTEAFF; V: TRBV11-3; size: -; D: TRBD1; J: TRBJ1-1
DNA: TGTGCCAGCAGCCCCACTAGCGGGATTACCTACGAGCAGTACTTC; CDR3: CASSPTSGITYEQYF; V: TRBV7-2; size: -; D: TRBD2; J: TRBJ2-7
DNA: TGTGCCTGGAGTGTTGGGGCACCAACCTCCTACGAGCAGTACTTC; CDR3: CAWSVGAPTSYEQYF; V: TRBV30; size: few; D: -; J: TRBJ2-7
DNA: TGTGCCAGCAGTTTAACGGAGAACACTGAAGCTTTCTTT; CDR3: CASSLTENTEAFF; V: TRBV27; size: -; D: -; J: TRBJ1-1
DNA: TGTGCCAGCAGCTTCGAACTAGCGGAAGAGACCCAGTACTTC; CDR3: CASSFELAEETQYF; V: TRBV5-6; size: -; D: TRBD2; J: TRBJ2-5
DNA: TGTGCCAGCAGCGGGCATGAAGACCCCACAGATACGCAGTATTTT; CDR3: CASSGHEDPTDTQYF; V: TRBV7-2; size: -; D: -; J: TRBJ2-3
DNA: TGTGCCAGTAGTATAAACAGCGCGGGGGGACCTGAAGCTTTCTTT; CDR3: CASSINSAGGPEAFF; V: TRBV19; size: -; D: -; J: TRBJ1-1
DNA: TGTGCCAGCAGCGTATGGGGGACCGGAAACAATGAGCAGTTCTTC; CDR3: CASSVWGTGNNEQFF; V: TRBV9; size: -; D: -; J: TRBJ2-1
DNA: TGCGCCAGCAGCCAACACGACCACTACGAGCAGTACTTC; CDR3: CASSQHDHYEQYF; V: TRBV5-2; size: -; D: -; J: TRBJ2-7
DNA: TGTGCCAGCAGCATTTTTCCTAACTACGAGCAGTACTTC; CDR3: CASSIFPNYEQYF; V: TRBV4-2; size: -; D: -; J: TRBJ2-7
DNA: TGTGCCAGCAGTTACCGGGGCCCAGGAAACACTGAAGCTTTCTTT; CDR3: CASSYRGPGNTEAFF; V: TRBV7-2; size: -; D: -; J: TRBJ1-1
DNA: TGTGCCAGCAGCCCACGGACAGGGGAAGATTTCTTT; CDR3: CASSPRTGEDFF; V: TRBV9; size: -; D: TRBD1; J: TRBJ1-1
DNA: TGTGCCAGCAGTGAAGACCCGACAGGGGTGAAAAACATTCAGTACTTC; CDR3: CASSEDPTGVKNIQYF; V: TRBV6-1; size: -; D: TRBD1; J: TRBJ2-4
DNA: TGCAGCGTTAATGGCTACACCTTC; CDR3: CSVNGYTF; V: TRBV29-1; size: -; D: -; J: TRBJ1-2
DNA: TGTGCCAGCAGCGTAGAGGCCCTAAGGGGCCGGGGGGTAGGTTACACCGGGGAGCTGTTTTTT; CDR3: CASSVEALRGRGVGYTGELFF; V: TRBV9; size: -; D: TRBD2; J: TRBJ2-2
DNA: TGTGCCAGGCCCAAGCAGTACTTC; CDR3: CARPKQYF; V: TRBV27; size: -; D: -; J: TRBJ2-7
DNA: TGTGCCAGCAGCTTGGGGGTATCCTACGAGCAGTACTTC; CDR3: CASSLGVSYEQYF; V: TRBV11-3; size: -; D: -; J: TRBJ2-7
DNA: TGTGCCAGCAGCTTAAGGGACAGGGGAAGCGAGCAGTACTTC; CDR3: CASSLRDRGSEQYF; V: TRBV7-2; size: -; D: TRBD1; J: TRBJ2-7
DNA: TGTGCCAGCAGTCCTTGGCACAGCACTAACAATGAGCAGTTCTTC; CDR3: CASSPWHSTNNEQFF; V: TRBV6-5; size: -; D: -; J: TRBJ2-1
DNA: TGTGCCAGCAGCTTACTAGCGGCCGAAGGGACCGGGGAGCTGTTTTTT; CDR3: CASSLLAAEGTGELFF; V: TRBV7-2; size: -; D: TRBD2; J: TRBJ2-2
DNA: TGTGCCAGCAGTGCAAGGACATCCTACTATGGCTACACCTTC; CDR3: CASSARTSYYGYTF; V: TRBV5-4; size: -; D: -; J: TRBJ1-2
DNA: TGTGCCAGCAGCATACTACATCGCGTGACCTACAATGAGCAGTTCTTC; CDR3: CASSILHRVTYNEQFF; V: TRBV7-9; size: few; D: -; J: TRBJ2-1